Each of the 19 T cell receptor beta chains below was sequenced from the same sample in a study of blood T cell repertoires in COVID-19. TCRdb's copy holds only in-frame clones and misses some; the assay was immunoSEQ multiplex PCR. The sample lists approximately 140,000 clones; 70% to 90% were seen once. What was sequenced was PBMCs or T cells enriched from blood (not recorded which). These receptors originate from a woman in her 50s with acute COVID-19.

This clone is a singleton in its sample. This sequence joins TRBV5-4 and TRBJ1-6; perhaps TRBD1 as D (5 bases). With 4 bases removed from V and 10 bases from J, the gap between germline ends came to 21 bases. Looked up from germline, CDR1 is SGHNT and CDR2 is YYREEE (reference sequence). CDR3 length equals 16 residues. This CDR3 reads CASSVDGVGGSSPLHF. The DNA of the CDR3 is TGTGCCAGCAGCGTGGACGGGGTCGGGGGAAGCTCACCCCTCCACTTT.

The V call is TRBV6-5, the J call TRBJ2-3; possible D gene TRBD2, 6 bases. CDR1 and CDR2 (germline): MNHEY, SVGAGI. CDR3 length: 15 residues. V was trimmed by 6 bases and J by 3 bases, leaving 16 bases between them. The CDR3 here is CASSDHGGKTDTQYF. CDR3 nucleotides: TGTGCCAGCAGCGACCACGGCGGGAAGACAGATACGCAGTATTTT.

CDR3 in amino acids: CASRLPGTGLNNEQFF. CDR3 sequence (DNA): TGTGCCAGCAGGCTCCCGGGGACAGGGTTGAACAATGAGCAGTTCTTC. The V call is TRBV7-2, the J call TRBJ2-1, with 9 bases matching TRBD1. Unmatched junction bases numbered 11, after V lost 6 bases and J lost 5 bases. CDR3 size: 16 residues. The germline V gene encodes CDR1 SGHTA and CDR2 FQGNSA.

This clone was counted a few times. This rearrangement joins TRBV15 to TRBJ1-6; D ambiguous. Looked up from germline, CDR1 is LNHNV and CDR2 is YYDKDF (reference sequence). The CDR3 is made up of 13 amino acids. V dropped 2 bases and J dropped 6 bases, with 5 bases sitting between them. In DNA, the CDR3 is TGTGCCACCAGCAGAAGCTCTAATTCACCCCTCCACTTT. It is translated as CATSRSSNSPLHF. The entire variable domain, with the rest obtained from reference TRBV15 and TRBJ1-6, is as follows: DAMVIQNPRYQVTQFGKPVTLSCSQTLNHNVMYWYQQKSSQAPKLLFHYYDKDFNNEADTPDNFQSRRPNTSFCFLDIRSPGLGDTAMYLCATSRSSNSPLHFGNGTRLTVT.

V usage is TRBV5-8 and J usage is TRBJ2-4; 8 bases are a match to TRBD1. From germline, CDR1 is SGHTS and CDR2 YDEGEE. Trimming cost V 2 bases and J 6 bases; bases outside gene matches: 7. CDR3 length: 15 residues. The CDR3 region has the DNA TGTGCCAGCAGCTTTCTCCCCGACAGGGGAAACATTCAGTACTTC. Translation gives CASSFLPDRGNIQYF.

The chain employs TRBV23-1 and TRBJ2-7; 15 bases are shared with TRBD2. TRBV23-1 is sorted into the ORF group, with uncertain function. The V segment lost 10 bases and the J segment 4 bases; nucleotides outside the gene matches: 5. The CDR3 extends over 14 amino acids. The CDR3 coding sequence is TGCGCCATAAAAGGACTAGCGGGAGGGTACGAGCAGTACTTC. Protein product: CAIKGLAGGYEQYF.

The rearrangement joins TRBV14 to TRBJ1-6; tentatively, D is TRBD1 (5 bases). Germline-derived CDR1 and CDR2 are SGHDN and FVKESK. Deletions cut 0 bases from V and 9 bases from J, with 15 bases between. The CDR3 is made up of 16 amino acids. CDR3 sequence reads: CASSQDRVIAGSPLHF. The CDR3, as DNA: TGTGCCAGCAGCCAAGACAGGGTGATAGCGGGTTCACCCCTCCACTTT.

The chain employs TRBV11-1 and TRBJ2-1; 10 positions agree with TRBD1. The germline V gene has CDR1 SGHAT and CDR2 FQDESV (reference sequence). The CDR3 sequence is 16 residues long. V lost 0 bases to trimming and J lost 7 bases; unmatched junction nucleotides: 6. DNA of the CDR3: TGTGCCAGCAGCTTAGCCCGGACAGGGGGAGGGAATGAGCAGTTCTTC. It codes for CASSLARTGGGNEQFF.

This chain links TRBV12-3 or TRBV12-4 with TRBJ1-4, with D possibly TRBD1 on 5 matching bases. This CDR3 is built from 13 residues. V lost 10 bases and J 7 bases, leaving 16 bases between the germline ends. Here the CDR3 reads CATRQIFREKLFF. CDR3 nucleotide sequence: TGTGCCACCAGACAGATCTTTCGTGAAAAACTGTTTTTT.

This rearrangement joins TRBV14 to TRBJ1-1; maybe TRBD1 (5 bases). There are 11 residues in the CDR3. With 8 bases removed from V and 6 bases from J, the gap between germline ends came to 10 bases. Per germline, CDR1 SGHDN and CDR2 FVKESK. The CDR3 sequence: CASSPGPEAFF. For the CDR3, the DNA is TGTGCCAGCTCGCCAGGGCCTGAAGCTTTCTTT.

This sequence joins TRBV30 and TRBJ1-1; D is undetermined. Germline assignment: CDR1 GTSNPN and CDR2 SVGIG (reference sequence). The CDR3 is 14 residues long. The V end was cut by 0 bases, the J end by 1 base, with 9 bases between. DNA of the CDR3: TGTGCCTGGAGTGTTTTCCTTCCGAACACTGAAGCTTTCTTT. Translation: CAWSVFLPNTEAFF.

The table lists this clone with a few counts. V usage is TRBV7-3 and J usage is TRBJ2-7; the match to TRBD2 covers 14 bases. The V and J ends lost 5 bases and 6 bases, in that order; junction bases with no gene match: 6. There are 15 residues in the CDR3. Germline CDR1 SGHTA, CDR2 FQGTGA. Here the CDR3 DNA reads TGTGCCAGCAGCGCGACCGGGACTAGCGGGAGCGAGCAGTACTTC. Translating it yields CASSATGTSGSEQYF.

The table lists this clone with a count of one. The J gene is TRBJ2-3, the V gene TRBV18, with 12 bases aligning to TRBD2. V lost 3 bases, J lost 1 base, and 8 bases stayed unmatched. Germline V gene data show CDR1 as KGHSH and CDR2 as LQKENI. The CDR3 spans 18 residues. In DNA form, the CDR3 reads TGTGCCAGCTCACCTCCACTGACTAGCGGGAGCGGCACAGATACGCAGTATTTT. Amino acids: CASSPPLTSGSGTDTQYF.

The chain links TRBV6-9 to TRBJ2-5; TRBD1 aligns across 7 bases. V lost 6 bases to trimming and J lost 5 bases; unmatched junction nucleotides: 18. CDR3 size: 17 residues. In germline, CDR1 is MNHGY, CDR2 SVAAGI. This chain's CDR3 is CASSTQPDDRAVETQYF. The CDR3 coding sequence is TGTGCCAGCAGCACGCAGCCCGACGACAGGGCGGTCGAGACCCAGTACTTC.

This chain uses TRBV9 with TRBJ2-3; the match to TRBD2 covers 8 bases. The CDR3 contains 16 residues. The ends lost 0 bases at V and 2 bases at J; junction bases unmatched: 5. Germline CDR1 SGDLS, CDR2 YYNGEE. The CDR3 DNA follows: TGTGCCAGCAGCGTAGGGGTAGCGGGGTTCACAGATACGCAGTATTTT. It yields the protein CASSVGVAGFTDTQYF.

The chain uses TRBV19 and TRBJ1-5, with 9 bases matching TRBD1. The germline gives CDR1 LNHDA, CDR2 SQIVND (reference sequence). CDR3 length: 16 residues. Trimming removed 7 bases from V and 6 bases from J; junction bases left unmatched: 13. CDR3 coding DNA: TGTGCCAGTACCCAGCTAGGGACAGGGCGAGCTCAGCCCCAGCATTTT. Translated: CASTQLGTGRAQPQHF.

The genes are TRBV28 and TRBJ2-7; 10 bases are a match to TRBD2. The CDR3 runs 16 residues. CDR1 and CDR2 (germline): MDHEN, SYDVKM. With 0 bases clipped from V and 4 bases from J, the junction kept 6 bases outside the gene matches. This CDR3 reads CASSLWSGTSVYEQYF. CDR3 bases: TGTGCCAGCAGTTTATGGTCCGGGACTAGCGTGTACGAGCAGTACTTC.

V usage is TRBV18 and J usage is TRBJ2-7; 9 nucleotides agree with TRBD1. The CDR3 length is 16 residues. The germline CDR1 and CDR2 sequences are KGHSH and LQKENI. The V gene end was trimmed by 4 bases and the J gene end by 4 bases; junction bases not matched to a gene: 11. The CDR3 loop reads CASSLQGQGPIYEQYF. DNA for the CDR3: TGTGCCAGCTCACTTCAGGGACAGGGTCCCATATACGAGCAGTACTTC.

The table lists this clone with a few counts. The rearrangement joins TRBV6-5 to TRBJ2-2, with 9 bases matching TRBD2. This CDR3 contains 16 residues. V lost 4 bases, J lost 1 base, and 4 bases stayed unmatched. Germline V lookup: CDR1 MNHEY, CDR2 SVGAGI. The CDR3 DNA follows: TGTGCCAGCAGTTTGGGACTAGCACAGAACACCGGGGAGCTGTTTTTT. Its protein is CASSLGLAQNTGELFF.